The text below deals with one TCR beta chain. The antigen is unknown. Profiling relied on immunoSEQ multiplex PCR, and the TCRdb table lists in-frame clones only, not all of them. The table shows tens of thousands of clones, with around 90% occurring only once. Germline lookup yields CDR1 LGHNT and CDR2 FRNRAP. The ends lost 7 bases at V and 6 bases at J; junction bases unmatched: 13. The CDR3 sequence is 15 residues long. The sample originates from a study of T cells in localized non-small cell lung cancer. Study-wide results and limits: Within adjacent lung there appeared a median around 57 of the top 100 tumor clones. Elevated blood T cell density was associated with longer overall survival. Uninvolved neighboring lung showed the greatest T cell clonality, exceeding tumor. It remains possible that heterogeneity exists, since only one tumor region was sequenced.

The chain couples TRBV12-5 to TRBJ2-3, with TRBD2 matching 7 bases. This specimen consisted of peripheral blood, obtained before any cancer treatment. This sequence was found in a woman aged 35-70 years with stage I lung adenocarcinoma. CDR3 sequence: CASALPAGGKDTQYF. DNA for the CDR3: TGTGCTAGTGCCCTACCCGCCGGGGGGAAGGATACGCAGTATTTT.